Sequencing of this T cell receptor (beta chain) was carried out in a study of cytomegalovirus exposure and HLA in healthy donors. Regarding the study as a whole: Analyses of presence and absence presupposed an approximately uniform sequencing depth across donors.

Primers for the PCR totalled 60 Vbeta and 13 Jbeta. Generated by immunoSEQ multiplex PCR, the TCRdb table keeps only in-frame clones and is missing some. This listing includes more than 70,000 clones. Notes on this clone: Its target is not known.

V shed 0 bases and J shed 5 bases, with 13 bases lying between them. Germline CDR1 reads MGHDK; CDR2 reads SYGVNS. The CDR3 contains 15 residues. This TCR was recovered from an older woman in good health and CMV-seronegative. The sample taken for sequencing was PBMCs. V gene TRBV25-1 combines with J gene TRBJ2-5; possible D gene TRBD1, 5 bases. The CDR3 loop is CASSEYTQAEETQYF. As DNA, the CDR3 is TGTGCCAGCAGTGAATATACACAGGCGGAGGAGACCCAGTACTTC.